The 7 T cell receptor beta chains below were found in one sample sequenced in a study of OX40 agonist ivuxolimab in advanced cancers. Sequencing was performed with immunoSEQ multiplex PCR; in TCRdb, only in-frame clones are kept and a portion is missing. The table includes 70,000 to 90,000 clones, 81% detected once. Source: CD4+ or CD8+ T cells sorted from blood, taken in a trial of the OX40 agonist ivuxolimab. All receptors come from an adult with an advanced solid tumor such as melanoma, head and neck, liver or kidney cancer.

The rearrangement uses TRBV5-1 and TRBJ2-7; 9 bases are shared with TRBD1. This CDR3 comprises 14 residues. V lost 1 base and J lost 7; bases outside the gene matches: 6. Germline V lookup: CDR1 SGHRS, CDR2 YFSETQ. CDR3 sequence reads: CASSLTGGDFEQYF. CDR3 bases: TGCGCCAGCAGCTTGACAGGGGGCGATTTTGAGCAGTACTTC.

The V call is TRBV7-3, the J call TRBJ2-2, with 7 bases lining up with TRBD2. The CDR3 length is 13 residues. Germline assignment: CDR1 SGHTA and CDR2 FQGTGA. With V trimmed by 4 bases and J by 6 bases, 2 bases remained unmatched. CDR3 nucleotide sequence: TGTGCCAGCAGCTCCGGACTAGCCGGGGAGCTGTTTTTT. It translates to CASSSGLAGELFF.

The chain is built from TRBV6-1 and TRBJ2-3; perhaps D is TRBD1 or TRBD2 (5 bases each). The germline V gene has CDR1 MNHNS and CDR2 SASEGT. V lost 8 bases, J lost 0 bases, and 15 bases lay in between. CDR3 length: 15 residues. As DNA, the CDR3 is TGTGCCAGCCGGGGACCTTACCCTAGCACAGATACGCAGTATTTT. As protein: CASRGPYPSTDTQYF.

V and J are TRBV6-1 and TRBJ1-5; D unresolved. The germline gives CDR1 MNHNS, CDR2 SASEGT. This CDR3 has 13 residues. Trimming cost V 6 bases and J 3 bases, with 9 bases left between them. The CDR3 protein is CASRAGPNQPQHF. For the CDR3, the DNA is TGTGCCAGCAGGGCAGGACCCAATCAGCCCCAGCATTTT.

The rearrangement links TRBV2 to TRBJ2-6; possible D gene TRBD1, 6 bases. V was clipped by 5 bases and J by 2 bases, with 10 bases between them. This CDR3 is 15 amino acids long. Germline V gene lookup returns CDR1 SNHLY and CDR2 FYNNEI. CDR3 nucleotides: TGTGCCAGCAGTTTACAGGGAACTGGGGCCAACGTCCTGACTTTC. Residues: CASSLQGTGANVLTF.

V is TRBV27 and J is TRBJ2-7; D is possibly TRBD2 (7 bases). From germline, CDR1 is MNHEY and CDR2 SMNVEV (reference sequence). The CDR3 contains 15 residues. Trimming stripped 3 bases from V and 5 bases from J, with 17 bases between. This chain's CDR3 is CASSFSGGAFDEQYF. CDR3 sequence (DNA): TGTGCCAGCAGTTTTTCTGGGGGGGCCTTCGACGAGCAGTACTTC.

The chain uses TRBV19 and TRBJ1-2, with D tentatively TRBD1 (5 bases). This CDR3 contains 15 residues. Trimming removed 7 bases from V and 8 bases from J, with 23 bases in between. Germline CDR1 reads LNHDA; CDR2 reads SQIVND (reference sequence). Here the CDR3 reads CASTREGLPLKGYTF. The CDR3 DNA reads TGTGCCAGTACCCGAGAGGGGCTCCCCCTTAAGGGCTACACCTTC.